The 32 T cell receptor beta chains below all came from one sample that was sequenced in a study of cytomegalovirus exposure and HLA in healthy donors. PCR employed 60 Vbeta and 13 Jbeta primers. Data came from immunoSEQ multiplex PCR; TCRdb stores just in-frame clones and leaves some out. The table lists approximately 160,000 clones, roughly three quarters of them singletons. Sample: PBMCs. These receptors were obtained from a woman aged 45-65 years in good health and CMV-seropositive.

The chain carries TRBV5-6 and TRBJ1-1, with 8 bases that match TRBD1. Per germline, CDR1 SGHDT and CDR2 YYEEEE. Trimming removed 3 bases from V and 7 bases from J; junction bases left unmatched: 14. The CDR3 spans 16 residues. The CDR3 is CASSSRPRTGLNEAFF. CDR3 nucleotides: TGTGCCAGCAGCTCCCGCCCACGGACAGGGTTGAATGAAGCTTTCTTT.

The chain carries TRBV5-6 and TRBJ2-6; 8 bases agree with TRBD1. The J segment lost 2 bases and the V segment lost 4 bases, leaving 14 bases of the junction unmatched. CDR3 length: 19 amino acids. Germline loops: CDR1 SGHDT, CDR2 YYEEEE. CDR3 residues: CASSPLAGQVSTGANVLTF. The CDR3 DNA reads TGTGCCAGCAGCCCTCTCGCGGGACAGGTTTCGACTGGGGCCAACGTCCTGACTTTC.

This clone was observed once. A junction boundary mismatches the germline segment, possibly from a read error. V is TRBV7-9 and J is TRBJ1-2; 9 bases match TRBD1. In germline, CDR1 is SEHNR, CDR2 FQNEAQ (reference sequence). CDR3 length: 16 residues. CDR3 nucleotides: TGTTCCAGCAGCTTAACCAAGGACAGGGGTAACTATGGCTACACCTTC. Amino acid sequence: CSSSLTKDRGNYGYTF.

This clone was seen more than once but under ten times. The genes are TRBV2 and TRBJ2-1; 7 nucleotides align to TRBD1. The CDR3 extends over 15 amino acids. CDR1 and CDR2 from the germline V gene are SNHLY and FYNNEI. V shed 3 bases, J shed 3 bases, and the junction held 5 bases outside the gene matches. CDR3 bases: TGTGCCAGCAGTGATGACAGGGAGTACTACAATGAGCAGTTCTTC. Its protein product is CASSDDREYYNEQFF.

J is TRBJ1-5 and V is TRBV6-1; 7 bases are a match to TRBD1. Germline V lookup: CDR1 MNHNS, CDR2 SASEGT. The CDR3 has 17 residues. Germline trimming cut 1 base from V and 2 bases from J; bases unmatched to any gene: 8. The CDR3 loop is CASSEGVRGWGNQPQHF. DNA for the CDR3: TGTGCCAGCAGTGAAGGGGTCAGGGGGTGGGGCAATCAGCCCCAGCATTTT.

The table lists this clone with a count of one. The CDR3 loop is CASSPRGSPNTGELFF. The CDR3 coding sequence is TGTGCCAGCTCACCGAGGGGGTCTCCGAACACCGGGGAGCTGTTTTTT. The chain couples TRBV18 to TRBJ2-2, with a weak D call TRBD1 (6 bases). The germline gives CDR1 KGHSH, CDR2 LQKENI. The CDR3 is 16 residues long. V dropped 3 bases and J dropped 0 bases, with 11 bases sitting between them.

The chain couples TRBV11-1 to TRBJ2-7; the D gene is possibly TRBD1 (5 bases). Deletions cut 1 base from V and 2 bases from J, with 12 bases between. Germline V gene sequence: CDR1 SGHAT, CDR2 FQDESV (reference sequence). The CDR3 spans 15 residues. CDR3 DNA sequence: TGTGCCAGCAGCTTAGGCTTAGACAGAGCCTACGAGCAGTACTTC. Its protein product is CASSLGLDRAYEQYF.

This clone was observed a handful of times. The gene calls are TRBV5-4 and TRBJ2-1; D is possibly TRBD1 (6 bases). Trimming stripped 0 bases from V and 3 bases from J, with 10 bases between. This CDR3 comprises 15 residues. Germline V lookup: CDR1 SGHNT, CDR2 YYREEE (reference sequence). CDR3 in amino acids: CASSLGGQNYNEQFF. Written as DNA, the CDR3 is TGTGCCAGCAGCTTGGGGGGACAAAACTACAATGAGCAGTTCTTC. The variable domain in full, completed from reference TRBV5-4 and TRBJ2-1, reads ETGVTQSPTHLIKTRGQQVTLRCSSQSGHNTVSWYQQALGQGPQFIFQYYREEENGRGNFPPRFSGLQFPNYSSELNVNALELDDSALYLCASSLGGQNYNEQFFGPGTRLTVL.

The rearrangement joins TRBV6-1 to TRBJ1-5; TRBD1 aligns across 9 bases. Trimming cost V 3 bases and J 0 bases; bases outside gene matches: 9. CDR1 and CDR2 from the germline V gene are MNHNS and SASEGT. CDR3 length equals 18 residues. The CDR3 bases are TGTGCCAGCAGTGATAAAGGACAGGGGTGGGGTAGCAATCAGCCCCAGCATTTT. Protein: CASSDKGQGWGSNQPQHF.

For the CDR3, the DNA is TGCGCCAGCAGCTTAAACAGGGGAGCCTATGGCTACACCTTC. Translation gives CASSLNRGAYGYTF. The chain recombines TRBV5-1 with TRBJ1-2, with 7 bases lining up with TRBD1. From germline, CDR1 is SGHRS and CDR2 YFSETQ. J was trimmed by 4 bases and V by 2 bases; bases with no gene match: 5. The CDR3 spans 14 residues.

V usage is TRBV5-8 and J usage is TRBJ1-6; D remains unclear. Trimming cost V 0 bases and J 8 bases, with 12 bases left between them. The V gene's germline CDR1 is SGHTS and CDR2 YDEGEE. The CDR3 contains 15 residues. This chain's CDR3 is CASSLGLTGDSPLHF. CDR3 nucleotide sequence: TGTGCCAGCAGCTTGGGTCTTACCGGAGATTCACCCCTCCACTTT.

The CDR3, as DNA: TGTGCCAGCAGTGTGGCAGGGAAAAAGGGCTACACCTTC. As protein: CASSVAGKKGYTF. V is TRBV5-4 and J is TRBJ1-2, with D possibly matching TRBD1 (5 bases). The length of the CDR3 is 13 residues. The V and J ends lost 5 bases and 8 bases respectively, with 16 bases between them. CDR1 is SGHNT, CDR2 YYREEE, per germline (reference sequence).

This clone occurred a few times. This chain connects TRBV7-9 to TRBJ2-3; TRBD2 agrees at 16 bases. This CDR3 has 17 residues. Germline V lookup: CDR1 SEHNR, CDR2 FQNEAQ (reference sequence). The junction had 4 bases not matched to a gene; V was cut back by 3 bases and J by 4 bases. DNA for the CDR3: TGTGCCAGCAGCTTCACCGGGACTAGCGGGGGGGCAGATACGCAGTATTTT. This gives the protein CASSFTGTSGGADTQYF.

V is TRBV25-1 and J is TRBJ1-5; a possible D gene is TRBD1 (6 bases). The germline V gene encodes CDR1 MGHDK and CDR2 SYGVNS. V gave up 6 bases and J gave up 5 bases, with 14 bases separating them. The CDR3 length is 14 residues. In nucleotides, the CDR3 is TGTGCCAGCAGAGAAACAGGGAGGGATCAGCCCCAGCATTTT. Translation gives CASRETGRDQPQHF.

In its sample, this clone was seen once. The rearrangement joins TRBV9 to TRBJ1-3; D unresolved. V lost 0 bases and J lost 0, with 10 bases in between. CDR3 size: 16 residues. CDR1 is SGDLS and CDR2 is YYNGEE in the germline V gene. In DNA form, the CDR3 reads TGTGCCAGCAGCGTAGCTCCAGCGAACTCTGGAAACACCATATATTTT. The encoded protein is CASSVAPANSGNTIYF.

Regarding this clone: Additional DNA sequences in this sample encode the identical CDR3. The chain uses TRBV27 and TRBJ2-7, with D perhaps matching TRBD2 (7 bases). Germline lookup yields CDR1 MNHEY and CDR2 SMNVEV (reference sequence). This CDR3 is 13 amino acids long. Trimming took 9 bases from V and 4 from J, leaving 16 bases between them. The CDR3 spells CASRGAGAYEQYF. DNA of the CDR3: TGTGCCAGTAGAGGGGCGGGGGCTTACGAGCAGTACTTC.

CDR3 DNA sequence: TGTGCCAGCAGTTTTAGAGCCAGGGAGGGGAACATTCAGTACTTC. This translates into CASSFRAREGNIQYF. This chain uses TRBV27 with TRBJ2-4; 7 bases agree with TRBD2. The V gene's germline CDR1 is MNHEY and CDR2 SMNVEV (reference sequence). The length of the CDR3 is 15 residues. V lost 3 bases and J lost 7; bases outside the gene matches: 9.

The chain has TRBV4-2 and TRBJ1-4, with 7 bases lining up with TRBD1. Per germline, CDR1 LGHNA and CDR2 YNFKEQ. The junction had 4 bases not matched to a gene; V was cut back by 0 bases and J by 3 bases. The length of the CDR3 is 16 residues. This chain's CDR3 is CASSQDPGQSNEKLFF. The CDR3 DNA reads TGTGCCAGCAGCCAAGATCCGGGACAGTCTAATGAAAAACTGTTTTTT.

The genes are TRBV11-2 and TRBJ2-7; the match to TRBD2 covers 11 bases. This CDR3 spans 17 amino acids. The germline V gene encodes CDR1 SGHAT and CDR2 FQNNGV. Trimming cost V 2 bases and J 4 bases; bases outside gene matches: 10. CDR3 in amino acids: CASSLWLLAGDPYEQYF. The DNA for the CDR3 is TGTGCCAGCAGCTTATGGTTACTAGCGGGGGATCCGTACGAGCAGTACTTC.

The rearrangement uses TRBV19 and TRBJ2-6; 7 bases align to TRBD1. The germline V gene encodes CDR1 LNHDA and CDR2 SQIVND (reference sequence). This CDR3 contains 15 residues. The J segment lost 2 bases and the V segment lost 8 bases, leaving 6 bases of the junction unmatched. DNA for the CDR3: TGTGCCAGTGCCTCCCAGGGGGCTGGGGCCAACGTCCTGACTTTC. Its translation is CASASQGAGANVLTF.

The V and J genes are TRBV2 and TRBJ1-6; D perhaps matches TRBD1 (5 bases). Deletions cut 8 bases from V and 9 bases from J, with 14 bases between. The germline CDR1 and CDR2 sequences are SNHLY and FYNNEI. This CDR3 has 13 amino acids. CDR3 DNA sequence: TGTGCCAGCGTTCAGGGAGGGATTTCACCCCTCCACTTT. This gives the protein CASVQGGISPLHF.

The CDR3 DNA reads as TGTGCCAGCAGTGAGCACACCGGGGAGCTGTTTTTT. It specifies CASSEHTGELFF. This chain uses TRBV6-5 with TRBJ2-2; D is undetermined. Germline loops: CDR1 MNHEY, CDR2 SVGAGI. The CDR3 loop spans 12 amino acids. Trimming removed 5 bases at V and 3 bases at J, with 4 bases between.

The chain uses TRBV10-1 and TRBJ2-1, with 9 nucleotides matching TRBD2. The V segment lost 2 bases and the J segment 6 bases; nucleotides outside the gene matches: 8. The CDR3 runs to 16 residues. Looked up from germline, CDR1 is WNHNN and CDR2 is SYGVQD (reference sequence). CDR3 nucleotides: TGCGCCAGCAGTGAGCCCGGCGGGGGGGCGTTCAATGAGCAGTTCTTC. This translates into CASSEPGGGAFNEQFF.

This chain links TRBV6-5 with TRBJ1-2, with D hard to call. V was trimmed by 5 bases and J by 2 bases, leaving 12 bases between them. The CDR3 has 14 residues. CDR1 is MNHEY and CDR2 is SVGAGI in the germline V gene. Here the CDR3 DNA reads TGTGCCAGCAGTCCCCAATTTTCCAACTATGGCTACACCTTC. Encoded protein: CASSPQFSNYGYTF.

The chain couples TRBV27 to TRBJ2-1, with D possibly being TRBD1 (5 bases). The germline CDR1 and CDR2 sequences are MNHEY and SMNVEV (reference sequence). This CDR3 is 11 amino acids long. Deletions cut 7 bases from V and 9 bases from J, with 10 bases between. CDR3 bases: TGTGCCAGCACGCAAGGGGTTGAGCAGTTCTTC. Protein sequence: CASTQGVEQFF.

The sample holds a few counts of this clone. The chain couples TRBV30 to TRBJ2-2, with 10 positions matching TRBD2. CDR1 and CDR2 (germline): GTSNPN, SVGIG (reference sequence). CDR3 length: 16 amino acids. V was clipped by 4 bases and J by 5 bases; unmatched bases: 10. The CDR3 nucleotides are TGTGCCTGGAATGGACTAGCGGCGAGCCGGACCGGGGAGCTGTTTTTT. Its protein product is CAWNGLAASRTGELFF.

A single count supports this clone. V is TRBV5-5 and J is TRBJ2-2, with D possibly matching TRBD1 (6 bases). Trimming shortened V by 4 bases and J by 6 bases, and 13 bases separated the two germline ends. CDR1 is SGHKS, CDR2 YYEKEE, per germline (reference sequence). The CDR3 has 14 residues. CDR3 in amino acids: CASSLTGRPGELFF. The CDR3 DNA is TGTGCCAGCAGCCTGACAGGACGCCCCGGGGAGCTGTTTTTT.

This chain links TRBV7-9 with TRBJ2-2; 8 bases are shared with TRBD2. CDR1 and CDR2 from the germline V gene are SEHNR and FQNEAQ (reference sequence). The length of the CDR3 is 15 residues. V dropped 10 bases and J dropped 1; count of bases not matched to a gene: 8. The CDR3, as DNA: TGTGCCATCGCCCCCGCGGGGGGGAACACCGGGGAGCTGTTTTTT. Protein sequence: CAIAPAGGNTGELFF.

This clone turned up a few times. The V call is TRBV18, the J call TRBJ2-7; maybe TRBD2 (6 bases). Germline values: CDR1 KGHSH, CDR2 LQKENI. Trimming removed 0 bases from V and 1 base from J, with 16 bases in between. The CDR3 has 17 residues. This CDR3 is CASSPPGGGVASYEQYF. The DNA of the CDR3 is TGTGCCAGCTCACCACCGGGTGGAGGGGTTGCGTCCTACGAGCAGTACTTC.

The rearrangement uses TRBV6-5 and TRBJ1-2; TRBD1 might be the D (6 bases). This CDR3 comprises 14 residues. With 5 bases removed from V and 8 bases from J, the gap between germline ends came to 18 bases. Germline CDR1 and CDR2: MNHEY and SVGAGI. The CDR3 region is CASSPLNQGKGYTF. The DNA of the CDR3 is TGTGCCAGCAGTCCGCTAAATCAGGGGAAAGGCTACACCTTC.

This chain uses TRBV6-5 with TRBJ1-2; 9 positions agree with TRBD1. The CDR3 is 13 residues long. Germline CDR1 MNHEY, CDR2 SVGAGI. The ends lost 7 bases at V and 4 bases at J; junction bases unmatched: 4. The CDR3 sequence is CASNRGPGYGYTF. CDR3 DNA: TGTGCCAGCAACAGGGGGCCAGGCTATGGCTACACCTTC.

The CDR3 here is CASSESSEPDTQYF. The DNA of the CDR3 is TGTGCCAGCAGTGAATCCAGCGAGCCAGATACGCAGTATTTT. The chain combines TRBV6-1 with TRBJ2-3; no firm D call. Trimming cost V 2 bases and J 4 bases, with 10 bases left between them. CDR1 and CDR2 (germline): MNHNS, SASEGT. The CDR3 has 14 residues.